A single sample gave rise to the 14 T cell receptor beta chains below, sequenced in a study of T cell responses to AZD1222 COVID-19 vaccine. The table came from immunoSEQ multiplex PCR; TCRdb's copy has only in-frame clones and leaves some out. The table shows about 140,000 clones, with around 90% occurring only once. The input for sequencing was peripheral blood, taken 28 days after the second AZD1222 dose. These receptors all come from an adult who received the AZD1222 COVID-19 vaccine.

The chain joins TRBV6-4 to TRBJ1-2; no definite D call. Trimming removed 6 bases from V and 2 bases from J, with 10 bases in between. The CDR3 loop spans 13 amino acids. Germline V gene data show CDR1 as MRHNA and CDR2 as SNTAGT. CDR3 residues: CASRDSNNYGYTF. The CDR3 DNA is TGTGCCAGCAGGGATTCCAACAACTATGGCTACACCTTC.

This chain links TRBV7-8 with TRBJ2-2; 7 bases fit TRBD1. The CDR3 is made up of 15 amino acids. The germline V gene encodes CDR1 SGHVS and CDR2 FQNEAQ. Unmatched junction bases numbered 9, after V lost 6 bases and J lost 5 bases. The CDR3 DNA is TGTGCCAGCAGACCTCGACAGGGTGGTACCGGGGAGCTGTTTTTT. It translates to CASRPRQGGTGELFF.

The V call is TRBV28, the J call TRBJ2-4; 8 nucleotides agree with TRBD1. The junction had 3 bases not matched to a gene; V was cut back by 1 base and J by 4 bases. The CDR3 extends over 15 amino acids. Germline V gene lookup returns CDR1 MDHEN and CDR2 SYDVKM. CDR3 sequence (DNA): TGTGCCAGCAGTTTATCAGGGACAGGAAAAAACATTCAGTACTTC. This gives the protein CASSLSGTGKNIQYF.

This clone was observed a single time. The rearrangement uses TRBV28 and TRBJ1-2; 7 nucleotides line up with TRBD1. CDR3 length: 12 amino acids. J lost 4 bases, V lost 6 bases, and 2 bases had no gene match. Germline assignment: CDR1 MDHEN and CDR2 SYDVKM. CDR3 residues: CASRGTAYGYTF. The DNA for the CDR3 is TGTGCCAGCAGGGGGACAGCCTATGGCTACACCTTC.

V is TRBV30 and J is TRBJ1-5; D is ambiguous. The ends were cut back, 2 bases at V and 1 base at J, with 9 bases in the middle. There are 14 residues in the CDR3. Germline CDR1 is GTSNPN and CDR2 is SVGIG (reference sequence). As DNA, the CDR3 is TGTGCCTGGAGTCGGGTTATGAGCAATCAGCCCCAGCATTTT. This encodes CAWSRVMSNQPQHF.

The chain links TRBV13 to TRBJ2-3; 12 bases fit TRBD1. Germline V gene lookup returns CDR1 PRHDT and CDR2 FYEKMQ (reference sequence). The junction had 5 bases not matched to a gene; V was cut back by 4 bases and J by 6 bases. The CDR3 has 15 residues. The chain's CDR3 is CASSSGTGGADTQYF. The CDR3 DNA is TGTGCCAGCAGCTCCGGGACAGGGGGCGCCGATACGCAGTATTTT.

The V and J genes are TRBV28 and TRBJ2-7; D not certain. The germline gives CDR1 MDHEN, CDR2 SYDVKM. This CDR3 is 11 amino acids long. Trimming cost V 1 base and J 6 bases, with 4 bases left between them. CDR3 amino acids: CASSLFGEQYF. The CDR3 DNA follows: TGTGCCAGCAGTTTATTCGGCGAGCAGTACTTC.

V and J are TRBV28 and TRBJ2-7; D not resolved. The germline V and J ends were trimmed by 3 bases and 0 bases, with 12 bases remaining between them. The CDR3 sequence is 15 residues long. Germline CDR1 is MDHEN and CDR2 is SYDVKM. The CDR3 nucleotides read TGTGCCAGCAGTTTTGGACCAAAGAGCTCCTACGAGCAGTACTTC. Protein: CASSFGPKSSYEQYF.

This chain links TRBV5-1 with TRBJ2-2; 9 positions match TRBD2. J was trimmed by 6 bases and V by 0 bases; bases with no gene match: 21. The CDR3 loop spans 21 amino acids. Germline V gene data show CDR1 as SGHRS and CDR2 as YFSETQ. The CDR3 DNA reads TGCGCCAGCAGCTTGGGCCCATACGAGGGTTTTAGCGGGAGTGTGCCCGGGGAGCTGTTTTTT. It codes for CASSLGPYEGFSGSVPGELFF.

The rearrangement joins TRBV9 to TRBJ2-7; possibly TRBD1 for D (6 bases). Trimming cost V 0 bases and J 2 bases, with 9 bases left between them. The CDR3 spans 14 residues. Per germline, CDR1 SGDLS and CDR2 YYNGEE. The CDR3 loop is CASSVAGTTYEQYF. CDR3 in DNA: TGTGCCAGCAGCGTAGCCGGGACAACCTACGAGCAGTACTTC.

This chain links TRBV30 with TRBJ1-3; D is unclear. Germline lookup yields CDR1 GTSNPN and CDR2 SVGIG (reference sequence). The V gene lost 3 bases and the J gene lost 4 bases, with 7 bases spanning the gap. This CDR3 is 12 amino acids long. CDR3 region: CAWSLLGNTIYF. CDR3 sequence (DNA): TGTGCCTGGAGCCTCTTGGGAAACACCATATATTTT.

V is TRBV6-5 and J is TRBJ1-6; TRBD1 matches at 9 bases. V shed 4 bases, J shed 10 bases, and the junction held 5 bases outside the gene matches. CDR1 is MNHEY and CDR2 is SVGAGI in the germline V gene. The CDR3 has 14 residues. For the CDR3, the DNA is TGTGCCAGCAGTTCCCGACAGGGGGGGTCACCCCTCCACTTT. It is translated as CASSSRQGGSPLHF.

This rearrangement joins TRBV7-9 to TRBJ1-4; maybe TRBD1 (6 bases). Looked up from germline, CDR1 is SEHNR and CDR2 is FQNEAQ (reference sequence). The V end was cut by 3 bases, the J end by 3 bases, with 14 bases between. The CDR3 is made up of 16 amino acids. The chain's CDR3 is CASSFTGKRANEKLFF. DNA of the CDR3: TGTGCCAGCAGCTTCACAGGGAAGCGGGCTAATGAAAAACTGTTTTTT.

The V call is TRBV19, the J call TRBJ2-5, with unresolved D. Trimming shortened V by 1 base and J by 1 base, and 13 bases separated the two germline ends. Per the germline V gene, CDR1 is LNHDA and CDR2 is SQIVND (reference sequence). This CDR3 spans 16 amino acids. The DNA for the CDR3 is TGTGCCAGTAGTATAGCTGGGGTAAAGATCCAAGAGACCCAGTACTTC. Protein product: CASSIAGVKIQETQYF.